This TCR beta chain was identified in a study of T cells in Graves' hyperthyroidism and ophthalmopathy (dated by TCRdb to about 2019). Study-level background: Peripheral blood was collected at initial diagnosis, before any treatment. To identify TCR V-J signatures that set the groups apart, the researchers used a discovery cohort of 100 patients, made up of 40 to 45 with Graves' ophthalmopathy and 57 with stable Graves' hyperthyroidism. Prospective prediction of ophthalmopathy was tested in an independent validation cohort of fewer than 20 hyperthyroidism patients and roughly 16 patients who later progressed to ophthalmopathy. For training and testing, the 100 or so patients in the discovery cohort were randomly divided in a 7:3 ratio. In more than 5 Graves' hyperthyroidism patients, the study also compared T-cell repertoires from thyroid tissue with T-cell repertoires from blood. Once sampling was done, hyperthyroidism patients were given methimazole at a starting dose of 30 mg daily, whereas ophthalmopathy patients were given high-dose intravenous methylprednisolone. The paper describes TCR Vbeta CDR3 sequencing of about 140 peripheral blood samples, made up of 43 ophthalmopathy patients, roughly 72 hyperthyroidism patients and 17 progressor patients. The full study reports these points: No statistical method was used to fix the sample size in advance, and group allocation was not hidden from the investigators. Most expanded thyroid clonotypes (frequency above 0.001) were also detected in blood, suggesting blood repertoires may reflect thyroid immune responses. In validation, progression to ophthalmopathy was predicted by the model with 70.59% sensitivity and 72.22% specificity, a median of around 5.9 months before onset. Ophthalmopathy was separated from stable hyperthyroidism by a 13 V-J signature model, with approximately 90% sensitivity and approximately 81% specificity obtained in cross-validation and 80%/75% obtained in testing.

Points on this clonotype: The target of this receptor is not known. Base qualities are not at hand, and no much larger clone is one base apart.

A patient counted as having stable Graves' hyperthyroidism if no progression to ophthalmopathy occurred over 18 months of follow-up. Hyperthyroidism patients were aged 18 to 65 years and newly diagnosed, with disease duration of less than 2 months. Patients with uncontrolled infections, other autoimmune diseases, pregnancy or lactation were excluded. Clinical symptoms, serum thyroxine and TRAb, thyroid ultrasound, and orbital computed tomography formed the basis for the diagnoses. PBMCs were separated from approximately 10 ml of fresh peripheral blood using Ficoll-Paque density gradient centrifugation. Trizol reagent was used to extract total RNA, and RNA quality was then checked on an Agilent 2100 Bioanalyzer. From the cysteine through the phenylalanine, the CDR3 covers 15 amino acids. Only the CDR3 part of the read is kept: 45 bases, read in frame from the first base. Deletion took 0 bases off V and 0 bases off J, with a span of 7 bases between the germline ends. CDR1 and CDR2, looked up from the germline V gene, are LGHNA and YNFKEQ.

The TCR beta CDR3 regions were amplified from the RNA transcripts. For the first round of RT-PCR on the TCR CDR3, the HTBI primer set was used together with the Qiagen OneStep RT-PCR kit. A second multiplex PCR round built the libraries, followed by size selection and purification. Libraries were sequenced paired-end with 100 bp reads on an Illumina HiSeq2000. Concerning the study's data processing: SOAPnuke was used to process the raw data, removing reads that contained adapters or uncalled bases, had a mean Phred below 15, or lacked an exact match to the constant primer or identifier. COPE v1.2.5 was used to merge high-quality paired reads, and clonotypes were defined as unique nucleotide sequences. MiTCR v1.1 was used to align clonotypes to the IMGT TRBV, TRBD and TRBJ reference segments. The analysis included only V-J combinations with a frequency above 0.0001, which together covered roughly 99% of the repertoires. The TCS score was defined as the ratio of F50 (clonal expansion) to E x V (chaos), calculated using BLOSUM62-based TCRdist between CDR3 peptides within each V-J. Welch's t-statistics and random forest reduced 500 to 550 V-J features to 10 to 15, which were used in a naive Bayes classifier (R e1071). TCRdb reprocessed the public reads (quality trimming at Q25 with fastp, clone calling with MiXCR) and kept in-frame beta chains. Each entry merges the rows of one CDR3 protein and shows their most common DNA and genes. TCRdb's processing, not the study's, gives the V and J calls here. Within this sample are 350,000 to 500,000 distinct CDR3 sequences, with about an eighth of them counted one time only. The ten largest account for approximately 5.8% of the sample.

This TCR was recovered from a woman aged 18 to 35 with Graves' hyperthyroidism. Here the chain combines TRBV4-2 and TRBJ2-3; too little of a D gene remains to name it. What was sequenced was blood. The DNA is TGTGCCAGCAGCCAAGAATACGGGAGCACAGATACGCAGTATTTT. This translates into CASSQEYGSTDTQYF.